The 8 T cell receptor beta chains in this list originate from one sample, sequenced in a study of CD8 T cells in Susac syndrome (dated by TCRdb to the late 2010s). The library was made by the immunoSEQ multiplex PCR assay. RNA was extracted with the RNeasy kit and about 0.5 to 1 ug was reverse transcribed using random hexamers. The public reads were reprocessed in TCRdb via fastp at Q25 and MiXCR, keeping in-frame beta chains. Merged by CDR3 protein, the rows form single entries marked with the most common genes and DNA. The sample yields about 77,000 distinct CDR3 sequences; approximately 94% were counted once. The top ten constitute around 0.48% of the sample. Input material: CD4+ T cells from PBMCs. These receptors came from a human donor with Susac syndrome.

This chain links TRBV10-2 with TRBJ1-4; 8 nucleotides align to TRBD1. CDR1 is WSHSY, CDR2 SAAADI, per germline. V lost 5 bases to trimming and J lost 10 bases; unmatched junction nucleotides: 9. The CDR3 contains 14 residues. CDR3 nucleotide sequence: TGCGCCAGCAGTCCTTACCTACAGGGGGGAAAACTGTTTTTT. It specifies CASSPYLQGGKLFF.

Here the CDR3 reads CASSLGVGAGNTEAFF. CDR3 DNA: TGTGCCAGCAGCCTAGGGGTTGGGGCGGGTAACACTGAAGCTTTCTTT. The J gene is TRBJ1-1, the V gene TRBV7-8, with D possibly matching TRBD1 (5 bases). Germline CDR1 reads SGHVS; CDR2 reads FQNEAQ. This CDR3 contains 16 residues. V lost 5 bases and J lost 2, with 18 bases in between. Full variable domain (remainder filled in from reference TRBV7-8 and TRBJ1-1): GAGVSQSPRYKVAKRGQDVALRCDPISGHVSLFWYQQALGQGPEFLTYFQNEAQLDKSGLPSDRFFAERPEGSVSTLKIQRTQQEDSAVYLCASSLGVGAGNTEAFFGQGTRLTVV.

This clonotype is a singleton in its sample. The rearrangement uses TRBV20-1 and TRBJ2-7; D may correspond to TRBD1 or TRBD2 (6 bases each). Trimming left V 2 bases short and J 4 bases short, with 15 bases between. This CDR3 comprises 14 residues. The germline V gene encodes CDR1 DFQATT and CDR2 SNEGSKA (reference sequence). This CDR3 reads CSARPRTGRYEQYF. In DNA form, the CDR3 reads TGCAGTGCTAGACCCCGAACAGGGAGGTACGAGCAGTACTTC.

The V and J genes are TRBV7-2 and TRBJ2-7, with TRBD1 matching 7 bases. This CDR3 is built from 13 residues. Germline-derived CDR1 and CDR2 are SGHTA and FQGNSA. V dropped 5 bases and J dropped 5; count of bases not matched to a gene: 6. CDR3 nucleotide sequence: TGTGCCAGCAGCCCTGACAGGGAGAACGAGCAGTACTTC. Amino acids: CASSPDRENEQYF.

The V call is TRBV30, the J call TRBJ1-5; 8 bases fit TRBD1. V gave up 1 base and J gave up 5 bases; unmatched junction bases: 7. Germline-derived CDR1 and CDR2 are GTSNPN and SVGIG (reference sequence). This CDR3 has 15 residues. In DNA form, the CDR3 reads TGTGCCTGGAGTGACAGGGGGTGGGATGATCAGCCCCAGCATTTT. Translated, it gives CAWSDRGWDDQPQHF.

V is TRBV5-1 and J is TRBJ2-3; tentative D call: TRBD1 (6 bases). V was trimmed by 4 bases and J by 2 bases, leaving 11 bases between them. Germline assignment: CDR1 SGHRS and CDR2 YFSETQ. The CDR3 has 14 residues. The CDR3 is CASSLRTVTDTQYF. The CDR3 region has the DNA TGCGCCAGCAGCCTCAGGACAGTCACAGATACGCAGTATTTT.

This chain links TRBV12-3 or TRBV12-4 with TRBJ2-5; D might be TRBD2 (5 bases). The V gene lost 5 bases and the J gene lost 7 bases, with 23 bases spanning the gap. The CDR3 is made up of 16 amino acids. CDR3 protein: CASSPPEGRMVRTQYF. CDR3 sequence (DNA): TGTGCCAGCAGTCCCCCCGAGGGTAGAATGGTTAGGACCCAGTACTTC.

The rearrangement uses TRBV29-1 and TRBJ1-4, with unresolved D. V was clipped by 7 bases and J by 5 bases, with 11 bases between them. In germline, CDR1 is SQVTM, CDR2 ANQGSEA. This CDR3 contains 12 residues. The CDR3 here is CSAQQRNEKLFF. The DNA of the CDR3 is TGCAGCGCCCAACAGCGAAATGAAAAACTGTTTTTT.